This TCR beta chain was sequenced during a study of shared clonotypes between healthy human individuals. CD45RO-negative CD8 cells positively selected for CCR7 made up the naive population, which excluded terminally differentiated effector memory CD45RA+ cells. This CDR3 spans 14 amino acids. Germline CDR1 is SQVTM and CDR2 is ANQGSEA. Germline trimming cut 4 bases from V and 0 bases from J; bases unmatched to any gene: 0. On this clone itself: Different DNA sequences within this sample yield the same CDR3.

The assay was immunoSEQ multiplex PCR, and TCRdb's table has in-frame clones only and misses some. The table lists about 580,000 clones, 98% of them singletons. The receptor's source is a man aged 25 to 45 in good health. The gene calls are TRBV29-1 and TRBJ2-1, with 10 bases matching TRBD2. What was sequenced was naive CD8+ T cells sorted from blood. CDR3 sequence reads: CSVASGSSYNEQFF. Written as DNA, the CDR3 is TGCAGCGTTGCTAGCGGGAGCTCCTACAATGAGCAGTTCTTC.